This TCR beta chain derives from a study of blood T cell repertoires in COVID-19. In the study overall: From T cells, B-cell-depleted T cells, or PBMCs came the material, which was cDNA or gDNA.

Germline V lookup: CDR1 SNHLY, CDR2 FYNNEI. There are 14 residues in the CDR3. The V gene lost 0 bases and the J gene lost 7 bases, with 10 bases spanning the gap. Produced via immunoSEQ multiplex PCR; TCRdb's table is partial and in-frame only. The repertoire has roughly 220,000 clones, 82% of them found once; the top ten carry 8% to 10%. The Seattle site enrolled patients during active infection and followed them longitudinally. The TCR was taken from a woman over 75 with COVID-19, enrolled during active disease. The genes are TRBV2 and TRBJ1-5; unclear D gene. Sample: peripheral blood. Here the CDR3 DNA reads TGTGCCAGCAGTGAAGCGGCTGGGAGCCAGCCCCAGCATTTT. It translates to CASSEAAGSQPQHF.